The subject of this entry is one TCR beta chain. In the source study's methods: Amplification with reference gene primers provided the estimates of nucleated cell counts. Assay: immunoSEQ multiplex PCR; the TCRdb copy retains only in-frame clones and omits some. V, J and clone size are taken as reported in that table, and D and trimming were inferred from the DNA itself. The data contain around 20,000 clones, more than 75% of them singletons. This sample was taken from a study of blood T cell repertoires in COVID-19. Study information: Samples of COVID-19 (acute and convalescent) were obtained from the United States, Italy and Spain. T cells, B-cell-depleted T cells, or PBMCs supplied cDNA or gDNA.

The CDR3 sequence is 17 residues long. In germline, CDR1 is LNHDA, CDR2 SQIVND (reference sequence). V lost 3 bases and J lost 0; bases outside the gene matches: 10. V usage is TRBV19 and J usage is TRBJ2-7; 8 bases line up with TRBD2. The TCR comes from a human donor in a cohort sampled during active COVID-19. Material: peripheral blood. This CDR3 reads CASSMNHGGRTSYEQYF. In nucleotides, the CDR3 is TGTGCCAGTAGTATGAATCACGGCGGGAGGACCTCCTACGAGCAGTACTTC. The full variable domain, its missing parts supplied by reference TRBV19 and TRBJ2-7, is DGGITQSPKYLFRKEGQNVTLSCEQNLNHDAMYWYRQDPGQGLRLIYYSQIVNDFQKGDIAEGYSVSREKKESFPLTVTSAQKNPTAFYLCASSMNHGGRTSYEQYFGPGTRLTVT.